This T cell receptor (beta chain) emerged from a study of blood T cells in healthy people across ages. Study conclusions and caveats: TCR beta diversity was tightly associated with the proportion of naive T cells.

The study drew donors from healthy Caucasian individuals in Russia aged roughly 6 to 95. This clonotype has more than one count but fewer than ten. As yet, its antigen is unknown. Primed by a sample-barcoded 5' primer and a J-beta primer mix, a second PCR proceeded for roughly 6 to 12 cycles. A single record per CDR3 protein comes from TCRdb applying MiXCR to the 5' RACE reads. Counted here are about 970,000 distinct CDR3 sequences, roughly half occurring once; the ten biggest clones make up about 22%. The CDR3 has 15 residues. With V trimmed by 3 bases and J by 8 bases, 10 bases remained unmatched. CDR1 and CDR2 from the germline V gene are ENHRY and SYGVKD.

Sequencing was performed on blood. The chain joins TRBV10-3 to TRBJ2-1; 7 bases match TRBD1. The TCR sequence derives from a woman in her sixties in good health. The CDR3, as DNA: TGTGCCATCAGTGAAAAAGACAGGGTTCGGGATGAGCAGTTCTTC. It codes for CAISEKDRVRDEQFF.